The 17 T cell receptor beta chains given below trace back to one sample, sequenced in a study of OX40 agonist ivuxolimab in advanced cancers. The data were produced by immunoSEQ multiplex PCR, yet TCRdb's version contains in-frame clones alone and is incomplete. The sample has 40,000 to 60,000 clones, 88% seen once. Specimen: CD4+ or CD8+ T cells sorted from blood, collected in a trial of the OX40 agonist ivuxolimab. The receptors originated from an adult with an advanced solid tumor such as melanoma, head and neck, liver or kidney cancer.

CDR3 region: CASSAGQGYNEQFF. DNA for the CDR3: TGCGCCAGCAGCGCGGGACAGGGGTACAATGAGCAGTTCTTC. The chain combines TRBV5-1 with TRBJ2-1, with TRBD1 matching 10 bases. Losses at the gene ends were 4 bases for V and 4 bases for J; bases not matched to a gene: 2. The CDR3 runs to 14 residues. Germline CDR1 is SGHRS and CDR2 is YFSETQ.

This clone was seen once. The genes are TRBV9 and TRBJ1-1; 10 bases are a match to TRBD1. The germline V gene encodes CDR1 SGDLS and CDR2 YYNGEE. The junction had 3 bases not matched to a gene; V was cut back by 0 bases and J by 4 bases. This CDR3 has 15 residues. DNA of the CDR3: TGTGCCAGCAGCGTAGGAGGACAGGGGGGCACTGAAGCTTTCTTT. It encodes CASSVGGQGGTEAFF.

J is TRBJ2-1 and V is TRBV18, with 13 bases matching TRBD2. V gave up 6 bases and J gave up 3 bases; unmatched junction bases: 8. This CDR3 region has 17 residues. Germline V gives CDR1 KGHSH, CDR2 LQKENI. Here the CDR3 reads CASSPGLAGVYYNEQFF. The CDR3 DNA follows: TGTGCCAGCTCGCCAGGACTAGCGGGAGTTTACTACAATGAGCAGTTCTTC.

This clone was recorded only once. J is TRBJ2-5 and V is TRBV11-2; D ambiguous. The V end lost 1 base, the J end lost 7 bases, and 13 bases lay between the germline ends. The CDR3 length is 14 residues. Germline CDR1 reads SGHAT; CDR2 reads FQNNGV. CDR3: CASSLGSGSGTQYF. The CDR3 DNA follows: TGTGCCAGCAGCTTAGGAAGTGGCAGTGGGACCCAGTACTTC.

The gene calls are TRBV30 and TRBJ2-5; D could derive from TRBD1 or TRBD2 (5 bases each). From germline, CDR1 is GTSNPN and CDR2 SVGIG (reference sequence). The ends were cut back, 3 bases at V and 2 bases at J, with 19 bases in the middle. The CDR3 has 16 amino acids. The CDR3 DNA is TGTGCCTGGAGGAGGACTGGCAGGGTGAGGCAAGAGACCCAGTACTTC. Protein: CAWRRTGRVRQETQYF.

The chain combines TRBV9 with TRBJ2-3, with D uncertain. Germline loops: CDR1 SGDLS, CDR2 YYNGEE. The CDR3 covers 12 residues. V was shortened by 4 bases and J by 2 bases, with 5 bases between the two germline ends. CDR3 in DNA: TGTGCCAGCAGCCCAGCCACAGATACGCAGTATTTT. This gives the protein CASSPATDTQYF.

The V call is TRBV30, the J call TRBJ2-7; tentatively, D is TRBD2 (5 bases). The length of the CDR3 is 13 residues. Germline V gene sequence: CDR1 GTSNPN, CDR2 SVGIG (reference sequence). V shed 0 bases and J shed 6 bases, with 12 bases lying between them. The CDR3 region has the DNA TGTGCCTGGAGTGTCGGAGGAGGAAGCGAGCAGTACTTC. It is translated as CAWSVGGGSEQYF.

The gene calls are TRBV28 and TRBJ2-2; tentative D call: TRBD2 (6 bases). V dropped 3 bases and J dropped 0 bases, with 8 bases sitting between them. In germline, CDR1 is MDHEN, CDR2 SYDVKM. The CDR3 is made up of 15 amino acids. CDR3 bases: TGTGCCAGCAGTTTGGCGGGGTCGAACACCGGGGAGCTGTTTTTT. Translated, it gives CASSLAGSNTGELFF.

V usage is TRBV9 and J usage is TRBJ2-7, with 14 bases lining up with TRBD2. Germline V gene sequence: CDR1 SGDLS, CDR2 YYNGEE. Trimming cost V 0 bases and J 3 bases; bases outside gene matches: 5. This CDR3 has 17 residues. The CDR3 region has the DNA TGTGCCAGCAGCGTAGGACTAGCGGGGGGGTCCGGCTACGAGCAGTACTTC. Translating gives CASSVGLAGGSGYEQYF. Using reference TRBV9 and TRBJ2-7 for the parts outside the CDR3, the full variable domain is DSGVTQTPKHLITATGQRVTLRCSPRSGDLSVYWYQQSLDQGLQFLIQYYNGEERAKGNILERFSAQQFPDLHSELNLSSLELGDSALYFCASSVGLAGGSGYEQYFGPGTRLTVT.

V usage is TRBV28 and J usage is TRBJ1-1, with no clear D. The CDR3 is 13 residues long. The V gene's germline CDR1 is MDHEN and CDR2 SYDVKM. Trimming cost V 6 bases and J 2 bases, with 10 bases left between them. In DNA, the CDR3 is TGTGCCAGCAGGACCCAGCCTAACACTGAAGCTTTCTTT. Translated: CASRTQPNTEAFF.

The V and J genes are TRBV15 and TRBJ2-3, with 9 positions matching TRBD2. Unmatched junction bases numbered 6, after V lost 0 bases and J lost 2 bases. Germline loops: CDR1 LNHNV, CDR2 YYDKDF (reference sequence). This CDR3 comprises 17 residues. In DNA, the CDR3 is TGTGCCACCAGCAGAGAGGGTCTAGCGGGAAACACAGATACGCAGTATTTT. This gives the protein CATSREGLAGNTDTQYF.

The chain employs TRBV6-5 and TRBJ1-1, with a tentative D call TRBD1 (5 bases). Trimming removed 5 bases at V and 1 base at J, with 11 bases between. CDR1 MNHEY and CDR2 SVGAGI come from the germline V gene. This CDR3 has 14 amino acids. The CDR3 is CASSLTETNTEAFF. CDR3 sequence (DNA): TGTGCCAGCAGTCTGACAGAAACGAACACTGAAGCTTTCTTT.

The genes are TRBV30 and TRBJ2-7, with 12 positions matching TRBD1. Germline V gene data show CDR1 as GTSNPN and CDR2 as SVGIG (reference sequence). After removal of 1 base from V and 7 bases from J, the junction contained 14 bases not matched to a gene. This CDR3 has 17 residues. DNA of the CDR3: TGTGCCTGGAGTGCTCCAGTAGGGGGACAGGGGGCTCGGGAGCAGTACTTC. Encoded protein: CAWSAPVGGQGAREQYF.

This clone was detected only a few times. CDR3 region: CASSKSGGAFYEQFF. CDR3 DNA sequence: TGTGCCAGTAGTAAATCAGGGGGCGCTTTCTATGAGCAGTTCTTC. The chain links TRBV19 to TRBJ2-1; 8 nucleotides match TRBD1. Germline CDR1 is LNHDA and CDR2 is SQIVND (reference sequence). The CDR3 extends over 15 amino acids. The trim removed 4 bases at V and 8 bases at J, leaving 10 bases unmatched.

The rearrangement joins TRBV14 to TRBJ2-1, with 7 bases lining up with TRBD2. CDR1 is SGHDN, CDR2 FVKESK, per germline. The V gene end was trimmed by 4 bases and the J gene end by 4 bases; junction bases not matched to a gene: 13. This CDR3 is 17 amino acids long. This chain's CDR3 is CASSPGRGGTVYNEQFF. The DNA for the CDR3 is TGTGCCAGCAGCCCGGGGAGGGGCGGGACCGTTTACAATGAGCAGTTCTTC.

The table lists this clone with a few counts. The V gene is TRBV11-3, the J gene TRBJ2-5; D not resolved. Looked up from germline, CDR1 is SGHNT and CDR2 is YENEEA. This CDR3 is built from 15 residues. Trimming removed 5 bases at V and 3 bases at J, with 16 bases between. CDR3 nucleotides: TGTGCCAGCAGCACCGGTCGGAGCACGGAAGAGACCCAGTACTTC. Translated, it gives CASSTGRSTEETQYF.

About this clone itself: An end of the junction does not agree with germline; a read error may underlie this. This sample includes further DNA sequences coding for the same CDR3. This rearrangement joins TRBV9 to TRBJ2-1; D gene ambiguous. The CDR3 is made up of 16 amino acids. CDR1 SGDLS and CDR2 YYNGEE come from the germline V gene. CDR3 sequence: CASSVDRQHSYNEQFF. As DNA, the CDR3 is TGTGCTAGCAGCGTAGATCGGCAGCACTCCTACAATGAGCAGTTCTTC.